The 21 T cell receptor beta chains below all came from one sample that was sequenced in a study of T cell responses to AZD1222 COVID-19 vaccine. The table came from immunoSEQ multiplex PCR; TCRdb's copy has only in-frame clones and leaves some out. The table records tens of thousands of clones, roughly 90% of them present only once. Sample: peripheral blood, taken on day 0 of AZD1222 vaccination. The receptor set was obtained from an adult in good health.

Regarding this clone: A read error may account for a junction end that differs from germline. CDR3 loop: CPSSQHATGAKPQHF. DNA of the CDR3: TGTCCCAGCAGCCAACACGCGACAGGGGCGAAACCCCAGCATTTT. V is TRBV3-1 (or the pseudogene TRBV3-2) and J is TRBJ1-5, with TRBD1 matching over 8 bases. CDR1 is LGHDT, CDR2 YNNKEL, per germline (reference sequence). The length of the CDR3 is 15 residues.

The rearrangement links TRBV27 to TRBJ1-1; 11 bases map to TRBD1. With 5 bases clipped from V and 5 bases from J, the junction kept 4 bases outside the gene matches. This CDR3 has 14 amino acids. Germline V lookup: CDR1 MNHEY, CDR2 SMNVEV (reference sequence). Here the CDR3 reads CASSLGTGGTEAFF. The CDR3 region has the DNA TGTGCCAGCAGTCTCGGGACAGGGGGAACTGAAGCTTTCTTT.

This chain links TRBV28 with TRBJ1-1; no clear D. The CDR3 has 9 residues. The V gene lost 11 bases and the J gene lost 4 bases, with 5 bases spanning the gap. Germline values: CDR1 MDHEN, CDR2 SYDVKM. The CDR3 DNA reads TGTGCCCCGGGCACTGAAGCTTTCTTT. It translates to CAPGTEAFF.

The rearrangement uses TRBV9 and TRBJ2-3; a possible D gene is TRBD2 (6 bases). The CDR3 extends over 15 amino acids. Trimming took off 4 bases at V and 8 bases at J, with 20 bases between the two ends. CDR1 SGDLS and CDR2 YYNGEE come from the germline V gene. The CDR3 loop is CASSPEPTTRGTQYF. The CDR3 nucleotides read TGTGCCAGCAGCCCCGAACCAACGACTAGAGGTACGCAGTATTTT.

CDR3 in amino acids: CASRLVRGETQYF. The CDR3, as DNA: TGTGCAAGTCGCTTAGTAAGGGGCGAGACCCAGTACTTC. V is TRBV12-2 and J is TRBJ2-5; the listed D gene, TRBD1, was not tested against the DNA. TRBV12-2 has pseudogene status. CDR3 length equals 13 residues.

J is TRBJ1-1 and V is TRBV28, with D possibly being TRBD1 (6 bases). The V end lost 6 bases, the J end lost 1 base, and 21 bases lay between the germline ends. Germline V gene sequence: CDR1 MDHEN, CDR2 SYDVKM. CDR3 length: 17 residues. The chain's CDR3 is CASSGGDNPIGNTEAFF. CDR3 nucleotides: TGTGCCAGCAGCGGGGGGGACAACCCGATCGGGAACACTGAAGCTTTCTTT.

V gene TRBV10-1 combines with J gene TRBJ2-1; D might be TRBD1 (5 bases). Germline V gives CDR1 WNHNN, CDR2 SYGVQD (reference sequence). The CDR3 is 14 residues long. Trimming took 6 bases from V and 6 from J, leaving 15 bases between them. This CDR3 is CASRITGSINEQFF. The CDR3 nucleotides are TGCGCCAGCAGAATCACAGGTTCGATCAATGAGCAGTTCTTC.

The chain is built from TRBV6-6 and TRBJ1-3, with D hard to call. This CDR3 region has 14 residues. Germline lookup yields CDR1 MNHNY and CDR2 SVGAGI (reference sequence). The ends were cut back, 6 bases at V and 10 bases at J, with 19 bases in the middle. The chain's CDR3 is CASRPTNTQWTIYF. DNA for the CDR3: TGTGCCAGCAGACCAACCAACACACAGTGGACCATATATTTT.

This clone was observed once. The rearrangement links TRBV4-2 to TRBJ1-3; maybe TRBD1 (6 bases). This CDR3 has 15 amino acids. V gave up 0 bases and J gave up 2 bases, with 8 bases separating them. Germline loops: CDR1 LGHNA, CDR2 YNFKEQ. CDR3 bases: TGTGCCAGCAGCCAAGAGGACAGAACTGGAAACACCATATATTTT. It is translated as CASSQEDRTGNTIYF.

The chain employs TRBV6-5 and TRBJ1-2; 7 bases align to TRBD1. The CDR3 totals 13 residues. Unmatched junction bases numbered 9, after V lost 6 bases and J lost 8 bases. CDR1 is MNHEY and CDR2 is SVGAGI in the germline V gene. The DNA for the CDR3 is TGTGCCAGCAGCCTCGGACAGGAGGGGGGCTACACCTTC. It yields the protein CASSLGQEGGYTF.

V is TRBV5-1 and J is TRBJ1-6, with a weak D call TRBD1 (5 bases). V lost 0 bases and J 7 bases, leaving 11 bases between the germline ends. The CDR3 runs 15 residues. CDR1 and CDR2 from the germline V gene are SGHRS and YFSETQ. CDR3 sequence reads: CASSLEAGPNSPLHF. Here the CDR3 DNA reads TGCGCCAGCAGCTTGGAGGCGGGACCGAATTCACCCCTCCACTTT.

V is TRBV27 and J is TRBJ1-1, with D hard to call. The CDR3 contains 14 residues. V dropped 8 bases and J dropped 0 bases, with 13 bases sitting between them. Germline loops: CDR1 MNHEY, CDR2 SMNVEV (reference sequence). CDR3 bases: TGTGCCAGCTCTGTGGGCGCTATGAACACTGAAGCTTTCTTT. It specifies CASSVGAMNTEAFF.

CDR3 DNA: TGCGCCAGCAGTGAGTCGGTCGGGGGTTATTCTTACAATGAGCAGTTCTTC. It is translated as CASSESVGGYSYNEQFF. The chain is built from TRBV10-1 and TRBJ2-1; tentative D call: TRBD2 (6 bases). V gave up 0 bases and J gave up 4 bases, with 16 bases separating them. This CDR3 has 17 amino acids. Germline assignment: CDR1 WNHNN and CDR2 SYGVQD (reference sequence).

The rearrangement joins TRBV13 to TRBJ1-2; D ambiguous. V dropped 0 bases and J dropped 2 bases, with 13 bases sitting between them. There are 16 residues in the CDR3. The germline V gene encodes CDR1 PRHDT and CDR2 FYEKMQ (reference sequence). CDR3 protein: CASSLGPDRTNYGYTF. The CDR3 DNA reads TGTGCCAGCAGCTTAGGCCCGGATCGAACCAACTATGGCTACACCTTC.

The chain combines TRBV3-1 (or the pseudogene TRBV3-2) with TRBJ2-5, with D perhaps given as TRBD1 or TRBD2 (5 bases each). The germline gives CDR1 LGHDT, CDR2 YNNKEL (reference sequence). Trimming took off 1 base at V and 5 bases at J, with 14 bases between the two ends. The length of the CDR3 is 15 residues. CDR3 nucleotide sequence: TGTGCCAGCAGCCAAGTGGGGGTGATTCGGGAGACCCAGTACTTC. Its protein is CASSQVGVIRETQYF.

The chain employs TRBV2 and TRBJ2-7; D remains ambiguous. Per the germline V gene, CDR1 is SNHLY and CDR2 is FYNNEI. V was trimmed by 7 bases and J by 5 bases, leaving 9 bases between them. The CDR3 has 11 amino acids. The CDR3 nucleotides are TGTGCCAGCACAGAAGCCCACGAGCAGTACTTC. This gives the protein CASTEAHEQYF. The full variable domain, its missing parts supplied by reference TRBV2 and TRBJ2-7, is EPEVTQTPSHQVTQMGQEVILRCVPISNHLYFYWYRQILGQKVEFLVSFYNNEISEKSEIFDDQFSVERPDGSNFTLKIRSTKLEDSAMYFCASTEAHEQYFGPGTRLTVT.

DNA of the CDR3: TGTGCCAGCAGCACTTACAGGGGACCTATGAACACTGAAGCTTTCTTT. Encoded protein: CASSTYRGPMNTEAFF. This chain joins TRBV11-2 and TRBJ1-1, with 7 bases aligning to TRBD1. Trimming cost V 5 bases and J 0 bases; bases outside gene matches: 9. Germline V lookup: CDR1 SGHAT, CDR2 FQNNGV. The CDR3 sequence is 16 residues long.

The rearrangement joins TRBV28 to TRBJ1-6; D is perhaps TRBD1 (5 bases). The CDR3 totals 14 residues. The V end lost 6 bases, the J end lost 10 bases, and 16 bases lay between the germline ends. Germline lookup yields CDR1 MDHEN and CDR2 SYDVKM. The CDR3 sequence is CASRKTQEPSPLHF. The CDR3 DNA reads as TGTGCCAGCAGAAAGACACAGGAGCCCTCACCCCTCCACTTT.

The genes are TRBV30 and TRBJ1-4; a weak D match, TRBD1 (5 bases). Germline lookup yields CDR1 GTSNPN and CDR2 SVGIG (reference sequence). The CDR3 runs to 13 residues. Trimming pared 4 bases from V and 5 bases from J, leaving 11 bases between. DNA of the CDR3: TGTGCCTGGAATGGGGAGGGGAATGAAAAACTGTTTTTT. Amino acid sequence: CAWNGEGNEKLFF.

The chain recombines TRBV29-1 with TRBJ1-1, with 7 positions matching TRBD1. Germline V gene data show CDR1 as SQVTM and CDR2 as ANQGSEA. The J segment lost 4 bases and the V segment lost 3 bases, leaving 5 bases of the junction unmatched. The length of the CDR3 is 13 residues. CDR3 protein: CSVEQGGSTEAFF. The CDR3 DNA follows: TGCAGCGTTGAGCAGGGGGGGAGCACTGAAGCTTTCTTT.

The chain uses TRBV20-1 and TRBJ1-4, with D tentatively TRBD1 (5 bases). The V gene lost 3 bases and the J gene lost 10 bases, with 9 bases spanning the gap. Germline V gives CDR1 DFQATT, CDR2 SNEGSKA (reference sequence). This CDR3 is built from 11 residues. The CDR3 DNA sequence: TGCAGTGCTAGGGGGCAGGCAAAACTGTTTTTT. Translated, it gives CSARGQAKLFF.